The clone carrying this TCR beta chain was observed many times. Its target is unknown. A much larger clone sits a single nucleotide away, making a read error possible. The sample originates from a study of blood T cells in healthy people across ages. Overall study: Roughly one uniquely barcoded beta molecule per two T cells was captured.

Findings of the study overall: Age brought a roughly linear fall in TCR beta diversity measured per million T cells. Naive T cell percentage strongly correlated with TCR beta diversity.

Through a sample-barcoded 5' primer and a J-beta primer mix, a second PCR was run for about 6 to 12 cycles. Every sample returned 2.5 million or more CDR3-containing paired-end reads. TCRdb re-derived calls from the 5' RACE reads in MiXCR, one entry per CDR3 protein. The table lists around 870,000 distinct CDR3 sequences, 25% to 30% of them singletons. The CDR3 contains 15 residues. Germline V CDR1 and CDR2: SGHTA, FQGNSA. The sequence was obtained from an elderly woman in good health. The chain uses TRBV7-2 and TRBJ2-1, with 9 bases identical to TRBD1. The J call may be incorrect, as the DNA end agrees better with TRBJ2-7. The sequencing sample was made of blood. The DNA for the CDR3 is TGTGCCAGCAGCTTGGACAGGGGCTCCTACAATGAGCAGTACTTC. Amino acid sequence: CASSLDRGSYNEQYF.